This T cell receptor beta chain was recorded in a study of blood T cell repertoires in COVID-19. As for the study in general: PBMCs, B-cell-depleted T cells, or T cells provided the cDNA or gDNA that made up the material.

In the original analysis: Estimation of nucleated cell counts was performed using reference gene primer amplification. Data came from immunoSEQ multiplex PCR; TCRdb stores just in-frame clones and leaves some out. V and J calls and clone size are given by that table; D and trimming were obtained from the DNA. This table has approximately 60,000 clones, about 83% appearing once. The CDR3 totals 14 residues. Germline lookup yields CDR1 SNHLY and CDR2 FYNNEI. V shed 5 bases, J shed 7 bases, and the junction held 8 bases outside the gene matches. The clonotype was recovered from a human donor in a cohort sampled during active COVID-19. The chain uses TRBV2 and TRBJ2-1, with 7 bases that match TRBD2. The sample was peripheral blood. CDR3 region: CASSSGLPGNEQFF. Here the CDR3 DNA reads TGTGCCAGCAGTTCGGGACTACCTGGGAATGAGCAGTTCTTC.